This T cell receptor beta chain is from a study of blood T cell repertoires in COVID-19. Looked up from germline, CDR1 is SGHTA and CDR2 is FQGNSA. The V and J ends lost 0 bases and 10 bases, in that order; junction bases with no gene match: 5. The CDR3 length is 14 residues. Using immunoSEQ multiplex PCR, the repertoire was profiled, and TCRdb retains in-frame clones only, with some absent. The sample lists roughly 250,000 clones; about 80% were seen once. The source is a person aged 70 to 85 with COVID-19, enrolled during active disease. The sequencing input was peripheral blood. This chain connects TRBV7-2 to TRBJ2-1, with 8 bases that match TRBD2. Here the CDR3 DNA reads TGTGCCAGCAGCTTAGCTCCGGGACTAGGAGAGCAGTTCTTC. This gives the protein CASSLAPGLGEQFF.